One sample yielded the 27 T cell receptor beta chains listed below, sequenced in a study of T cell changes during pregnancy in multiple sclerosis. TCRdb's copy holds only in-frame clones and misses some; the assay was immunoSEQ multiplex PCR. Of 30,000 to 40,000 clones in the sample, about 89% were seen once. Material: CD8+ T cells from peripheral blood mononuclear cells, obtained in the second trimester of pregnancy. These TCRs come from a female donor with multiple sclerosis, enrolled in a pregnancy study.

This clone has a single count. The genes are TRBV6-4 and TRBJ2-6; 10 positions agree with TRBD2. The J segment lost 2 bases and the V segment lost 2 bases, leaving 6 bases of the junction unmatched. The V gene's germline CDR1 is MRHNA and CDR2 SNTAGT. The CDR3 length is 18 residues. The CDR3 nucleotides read TGTGCCAGCAGTGACACTAGCGGGAAGGGTACTGGGGCCAACGTCCTGACTTTC. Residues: CASSDTSGKGTGANVLTF.

The CDR3 sequence is CSVVGTYSYEQYF. DNA of the CDR3: TGCAGCGTTGTTGGGACATACTCCTACGAGCAGTACTTC. The genes are TRBV29-1 and TRBJ2-7, with a weak D call TRBD1 (6 bases). The CDR3 contains 13 residues. Germline V gene data show CDR1 as SQVTM and CDR2 as ANQGSEA. Trimming stripped 4 bases from V and 0 bases from J, with 10 bases between.

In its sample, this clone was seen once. CDR3 loop: CASSTGWGNGETQYF. CDR3 sequence (DNA): TGTGCCAGCAGTACAGGGTGGGGAAATGGGGAGACCCAGTACTTC. This chain links TRBV7-6 with TRBJ2-5; maybe TRBD1 (6 bases). Germline V CDR1 and CDR2: SGHVS, FNYEAQ. V lost 6 bases, J lost 5 bases, and 19 bases lay in between. The CDR3 has 15 residues.

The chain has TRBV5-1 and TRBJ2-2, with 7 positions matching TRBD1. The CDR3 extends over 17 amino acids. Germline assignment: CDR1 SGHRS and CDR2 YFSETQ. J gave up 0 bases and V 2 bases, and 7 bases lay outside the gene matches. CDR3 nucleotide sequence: TGCGCCAGCAGCTTAACCGGGACAGTTACGAACACCGGGGAGCTGTTTTTT. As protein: CASSLTGTVTNTGELFF.

The CDR3 DNA reads TGTGCCTCCTGGGCGGGAGGGCCCCTCGTCGAGCAGTTCTTC. Its protein is CASWAGGPLVEQFF. The genes are TRBV6-5 and TRBJ2-1, with 9 bases lining up with TRBD2. The CDR3 runs 14 residues. The germline gives CDR1 MNHEY, CDR2 SVGAGI. With 11 bases clipped from V and 10 bases from J, the junction kept 15 bases outside the gene matches.

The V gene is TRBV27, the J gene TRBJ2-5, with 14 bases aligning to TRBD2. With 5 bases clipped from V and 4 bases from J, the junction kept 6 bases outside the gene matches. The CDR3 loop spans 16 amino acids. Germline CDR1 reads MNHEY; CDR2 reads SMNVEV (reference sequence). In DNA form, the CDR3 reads TGTGCCAGCAGTCCGGGACTAGCGGGAGTGGGAGAGACCCAGTACTTC. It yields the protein CASSPGLAGVGETQYF.

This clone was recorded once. The CDR3 sequence: CASRHLDNRDTSYEQYF. CDR3 nucleotide sequence: TGTGCCAGCAGACACCTGGATAACCGGGACACCAGCTACGAGCAGTACTTC. The chain recombines TRBV28 with TRBJ2-7; perhaps TRBD1 as D (6 bases). V was pared by 6 bases and J by 3 bases, with 24 bases between. Per the germline V gene, CDR1 is MDHEN and CDR2 is SYDVKM. There are 17 residues in the CDR3.

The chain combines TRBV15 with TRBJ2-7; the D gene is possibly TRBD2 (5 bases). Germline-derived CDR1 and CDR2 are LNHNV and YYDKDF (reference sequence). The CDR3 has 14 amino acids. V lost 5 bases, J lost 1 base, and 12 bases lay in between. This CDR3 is CATSLLPGSYEQYF. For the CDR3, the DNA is TGTGCCACCAGCTTATTGCCGGGGTCCTACGAGCAGTACTTC.

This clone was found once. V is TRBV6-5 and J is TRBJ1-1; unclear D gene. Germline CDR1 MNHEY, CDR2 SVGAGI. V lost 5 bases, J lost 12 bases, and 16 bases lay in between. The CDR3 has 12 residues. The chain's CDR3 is CASSPGSRESFF. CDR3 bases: TGTGCCAGCAGTCCCGGATCCCGGGAATCTTTCTTT.

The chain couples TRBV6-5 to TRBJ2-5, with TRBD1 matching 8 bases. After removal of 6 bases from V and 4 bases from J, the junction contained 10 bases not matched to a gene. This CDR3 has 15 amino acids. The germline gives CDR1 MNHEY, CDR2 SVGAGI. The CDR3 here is CASRASTGEVETQYF. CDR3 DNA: TGTGCCAGCAGAGCCTCGACAGGGGAGGTAGAGACCCAGTACTTC.

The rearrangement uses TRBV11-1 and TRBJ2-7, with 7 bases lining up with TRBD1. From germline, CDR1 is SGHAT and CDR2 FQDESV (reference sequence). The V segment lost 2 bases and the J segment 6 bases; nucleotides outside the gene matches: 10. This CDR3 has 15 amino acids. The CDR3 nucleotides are TGTGCCAGCAGCTTAAAGAGGGCAGGGGGTCTCGAGCAGTACTTC. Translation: CASSLKRAGGLEQYF. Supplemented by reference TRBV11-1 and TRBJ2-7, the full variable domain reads EAEVAQSPRYKITEKSQAVAFWCDPISGHATLYWYRQILGQGPELLVQFQDESVVDDSQLPKDRFSAERLKGVDSTLKIQPAELGDSAMYLCASSLKRAGGLEQYFGPGTRLTVT.

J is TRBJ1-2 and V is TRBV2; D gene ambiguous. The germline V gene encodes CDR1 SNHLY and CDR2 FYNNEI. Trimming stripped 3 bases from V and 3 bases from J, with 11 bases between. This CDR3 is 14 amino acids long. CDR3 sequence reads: CASSDALADYGYTF. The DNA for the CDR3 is TGTGCCAGCAGTGATGCCCTGGCCGACTATGGCTACACCTTC.

The CDR3 is CASTGLAGGGYEQYF. The CDR3, as DNA: TGCGCCAGCACGGGACTAGCGGGAGGGGGCTACGAGCAGTACTTC. The rearrangement links TRBV5-1 to TRBJ2-7; TRBD2 matches at 16 bases. With 6 bases clipped from V and 3 bases from J, the junction kept 3 bases outside the gene matches. In germline, CDR1 is SGHRS, CDR2 YFSETQ. This CDR3 spans 15 amino acids.

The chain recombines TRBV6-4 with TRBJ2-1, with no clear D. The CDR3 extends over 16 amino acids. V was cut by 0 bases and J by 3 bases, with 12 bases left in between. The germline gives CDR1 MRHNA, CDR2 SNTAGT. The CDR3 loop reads CASSDSLSHDYNEQFF. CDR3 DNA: TGTGCCAGCAGTGACTCTTTGAGCCACGACTACAATGAGCAGTTCTTC.

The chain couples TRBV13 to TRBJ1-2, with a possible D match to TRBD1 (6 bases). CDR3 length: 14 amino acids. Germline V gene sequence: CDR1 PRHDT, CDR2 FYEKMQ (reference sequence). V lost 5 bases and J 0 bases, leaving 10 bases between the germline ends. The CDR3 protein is CASSRRTANYGYTF. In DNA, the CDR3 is TGTGCCAGCAGCCGCCGGACAGCTAACTATGGCTACACCTTC.

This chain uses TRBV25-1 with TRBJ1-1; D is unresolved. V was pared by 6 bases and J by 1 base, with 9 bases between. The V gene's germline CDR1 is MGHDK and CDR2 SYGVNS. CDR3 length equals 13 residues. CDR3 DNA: TGTGCCAGCAGGGTCACAGAGAACACTGAAGCTTTCTTT. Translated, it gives CASRVTENTEAFF.

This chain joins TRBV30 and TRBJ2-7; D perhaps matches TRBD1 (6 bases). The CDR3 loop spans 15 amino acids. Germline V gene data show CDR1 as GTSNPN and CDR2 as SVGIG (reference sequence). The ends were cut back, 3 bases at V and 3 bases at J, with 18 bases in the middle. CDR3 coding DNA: TGTGCCTGGAGCGTGCGGGTGGGGGCAAACTACGAGCAGTACTTC. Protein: CAWSVRVGANYEQYF. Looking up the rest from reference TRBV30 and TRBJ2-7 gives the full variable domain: SQTIHQWPATLVQPVGSPLSLECTVEGTSNPNLYWYRQAAGRGLQLLFYSVGIGQISSEVPQNLSASRPQDRQFILSSKKLLLSDSGFYLCAWSVRVGANYEQYFGPGTRLTVT.

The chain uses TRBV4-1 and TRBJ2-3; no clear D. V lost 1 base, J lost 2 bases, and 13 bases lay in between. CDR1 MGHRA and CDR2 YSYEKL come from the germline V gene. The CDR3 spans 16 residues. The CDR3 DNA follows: TGCGCCAGCAGCCAAGTTGTCGGGTCTCCCACAGATACGCAGTATTTT. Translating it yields CASSQVVGSPTDTQYF.

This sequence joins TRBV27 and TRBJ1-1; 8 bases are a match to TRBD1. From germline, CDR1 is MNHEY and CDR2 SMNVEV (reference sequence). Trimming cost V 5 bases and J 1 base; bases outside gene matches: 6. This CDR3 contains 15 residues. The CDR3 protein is CASSTPGGWNTEAFF. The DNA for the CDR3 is TGTGCCAGCAGTACGCCAGGGGGCTGGAACACTGAAGCTTTCTTT.

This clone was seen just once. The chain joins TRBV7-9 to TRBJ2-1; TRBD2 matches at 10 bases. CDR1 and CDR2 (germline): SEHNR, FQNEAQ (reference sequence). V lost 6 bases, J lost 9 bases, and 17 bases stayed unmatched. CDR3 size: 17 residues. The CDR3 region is CASSQSRLAGDPSEQFF. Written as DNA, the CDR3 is TGTGCCAGCAGTCAATCCCGCCTAGCGGGAGACCCTAGTGAGCAGTTCTTC.

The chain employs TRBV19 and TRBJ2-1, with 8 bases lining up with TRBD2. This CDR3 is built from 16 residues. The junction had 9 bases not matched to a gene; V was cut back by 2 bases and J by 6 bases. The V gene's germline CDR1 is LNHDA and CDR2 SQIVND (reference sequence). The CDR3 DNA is TGTGCCAGTAGTATAAGGGATGGGAGCGGGGGCAATGAGCAGTTCTTC. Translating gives CASSIRDGSGGNEQFF.

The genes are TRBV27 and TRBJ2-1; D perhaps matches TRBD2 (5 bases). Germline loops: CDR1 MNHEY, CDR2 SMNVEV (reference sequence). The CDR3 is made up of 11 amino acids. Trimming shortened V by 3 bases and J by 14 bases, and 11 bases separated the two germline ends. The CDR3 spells CASSFGSAEFF. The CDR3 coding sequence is TGTGCCAGCAGTTTCGGTAGCGCAGAGTTCTTC.

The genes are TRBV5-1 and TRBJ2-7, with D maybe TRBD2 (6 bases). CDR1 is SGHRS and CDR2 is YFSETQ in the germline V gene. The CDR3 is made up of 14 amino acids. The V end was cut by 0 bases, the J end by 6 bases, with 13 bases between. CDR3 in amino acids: CASSLAPGGSEQYF. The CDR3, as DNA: TGCGCCAGCAGCTTGGCTCCAGGAGGGAGCGAGCAGTACTTC.

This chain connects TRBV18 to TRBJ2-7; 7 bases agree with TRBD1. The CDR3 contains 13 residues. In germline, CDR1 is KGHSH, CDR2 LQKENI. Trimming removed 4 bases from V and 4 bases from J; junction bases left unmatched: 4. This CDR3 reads CASSLDRSYEQYF. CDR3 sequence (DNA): TGTGCCAGCTCACTGGACAGGTCTTACGAGCAGTACTTC.

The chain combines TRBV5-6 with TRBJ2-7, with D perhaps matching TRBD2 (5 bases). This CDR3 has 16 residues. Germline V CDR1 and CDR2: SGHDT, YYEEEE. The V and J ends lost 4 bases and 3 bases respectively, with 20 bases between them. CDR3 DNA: TGTGCCAGCAGCCCTGGAGGACTTCCGAATAGCTACGAGCAGTACTTC. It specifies CASSPGGLPNSYEQYF.

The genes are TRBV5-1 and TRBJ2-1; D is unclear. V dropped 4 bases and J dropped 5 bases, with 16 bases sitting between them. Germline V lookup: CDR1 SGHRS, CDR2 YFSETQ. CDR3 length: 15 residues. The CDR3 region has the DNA TGCGCCAGCAGCCTCGACTCGATAAACGACAATGAGCAGTTCTTC. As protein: CASSLDSINDNEQFF. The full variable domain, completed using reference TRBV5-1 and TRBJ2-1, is KAGVTQTPRYLIKTRGQQVTLSCSPISGHRSVSWYQQTPGQGLQFLFEYFSETQRNKGNFPGRFSGRQFSNSRSEMNVSTLELGDSALYLCASSLDSINDNEQFFGPGTRLTVL.

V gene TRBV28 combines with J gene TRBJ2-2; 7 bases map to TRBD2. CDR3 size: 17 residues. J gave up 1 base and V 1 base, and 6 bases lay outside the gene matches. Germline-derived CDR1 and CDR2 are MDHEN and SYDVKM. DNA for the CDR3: TGTGCCAGCAGTTTATATCGGCTAGCGGTGAACACCGGGGAGCTGTTTTTT. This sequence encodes CASSLYRLAVNTGELFF.